The rows below give T cell receptor beta chains drawn from one sample of a study of response to subunit inactivated influenza vaccine. Using its own MiXCR run on the RT-PCR reads, TCRdb lists one record per CDR3 protein. The data hold about 570,000 distinct CDR3 sequences, with about 11% observed a single time. This sample also belongs to another study, concerning T cells expressing NK-cell markers.

Sequencing was performed on PBMCs from blood, taken on the day of vaccination. These TCRs come from a middle-aged man who received an inactivated influenza vaccine. The CDR3 runs from the conserved cysteine through the conserved F or W. Fields, in order: D gene, clone size, J gene, V gene, CDR3 protein, CDR3 DNA. D genes are given only for firm matches. Size is omitted from some rows. Given values are once, few, many or a class for expanded clones.

>.|few|TRBJ2-1|TRBV2
CASSVTERYNEQFF
TGTGCCAGCAGTGTAACAGAAAGGTACAATGAGCAGTTCTTC
>.|.|TRBJ2-7|TRBV18
CASSPGGTDSYEQYF
TGTGCCAGCTCACCAGGAGGGACGGATTCCTACGAGCAGTACTTC
>.|.|TRBJ2-6|TRBV19
CASSENSGANVLTF
TGTGCCAGTAGTGAGAACTCTGGGGCCAACGTCCTGACTTTC
>TRBD1|many|TRBJ1-2|TRBV28
CASSSFQGAYGYTF
TGTGCCAGCAGTTCATTCCAGGGGGCGTATGGCTACACCTTC
>TRBD1|.|TRBJ2-7|TRBV4-1
CASSPQDRASYEQYF
TGCGCCAGCAGCCCCCAGGACAGGGCCTCCTACGAGCAGTACTTC
>.|.|TRBJ2-3|TRBV3-1
CASSQDFRAGLYTDTQYF
TGTGCCAGCAGCCAAGATTTCAGAGCGGGCCTTTACACAGATACGCAGTATTTT
>TRBD2|few|TRBJ2-1|TRBV7-9
CASSSFSGRRNEQFF
TGTGCCAGCAGCTCCTTTAGCGGGAGGAGGAATGAGCAGTTCTTC
>.|.|TRBJ2-7|TRBV20-1
CSASPGALGIGNEQYF
TGCAGTGCTAGTCCCGGGGCCTTAGGCATAGGAAACGAGCAGTACTTC
>.|many|TRBJ2-2|TRBV24-1
CATSRDFNTGELFF
TGTGCCACCAGCCGGGACTTCAACACCGGGGAGCTGTTTTTT
>.|many|TRBJ2-7|TRBV5-1
CASSLGSRDNEQYF
TGCGCCAGCAGCTTGGGCTCCAGGGATAACGAGCAGTACTTC
>TRBD2|many|TRBJ2-7|TRBV7-2
CASSLATSGGPPIYEQYF
TGTGCCAGCAGCTTAGCGACTAGCGGGGGCCCTCCCATATACGAGCAGTACTTC
>.|.|TRBJ1-1|TRBV5-1
CASSSVGDTEAFF
TGCGCCAGCAGCTCTGTTGGGGACACTGAAGCTTTCTTT
>.|.|TRBJ2-3|TRBV5-1
CASSLDYSDTQYF
TGCGCCAGCAGCTTGGACTATTCAGATACGCAGTATTTT
>.|.|TRBJ2-1|TRBV27
CASSLYSGRRYNEQFF
TGTGCCAGCAGTCTGTACTCGGGACGGAGATACAATGAGCAGTTCTTC
>.|few|TRBJ2-1|TRBV28
CASSFAPSSVTSSMNEQFF
TGTGCCAGCAGTTTTGCACCGAGCTCTGTTACGTCGTCCATGAATGAGCAGTTCTTC
>.|few|TRBJ2-3|TRBV21-1
CASSSIRGDTQYF
TGTGCCAGCAGCTCCATCAGGGGAGATACGCAGTATTTT
>TRBD1|.|TRBJ2-1|TRBV7-2
CASSLFRDRSYNEQFF
TGTGCCAGCAGCTTATTCCGGGACAGGAGTTACAATGAGCAGTTCTTC
>.|few|TRBJ2-1|TRBV29-1
CSLTPIYSYNEQFF
TGCAGCCTTACCCCGATATACTCCTACAATGAGCAGTTCTTC
>.|many|TRBJ2-7|TRBV7-2
CASSFNRAYEQYF
TGTGCCAGCAGCTTCAACAGGGCCTACGAGCAGTACTTC
>.|many|TRBJ2-1|TRBV18
CASSHQYNEQFF
TGTGCCAGCTCACACCAGTACAATGAGCAGTTCTTC
>.|many|TRBJ2-1|TRBV11-2
CASSQALRNEQFF
TGTGCCAGCAGCCAAGCCCTACGGAATGAGCAGTTCTTC
>.|few|TRBJ2-4|TRBV12-3/TRBV12-4
CASSFAEENIQYF
TGTGCCAGCAGTTTTGCGGAGGAAAACATTCAGTACTTC
>.|few|TRBJ2-1|TRBV12-3/TRBV12-4
CASSLNMGNEQFF
TGTGCCAGCAGTTTGAACATGGGGAATGAGCAGTTCTTC
>.|few|TRBJ2-2|TRBV7-9
CASESRELFF
TGTGCCAGCGAAAGCAGGGAGCTGTTTTTT
>.|.|TRBJ2-1|TRBV5-1
CASSTLPDPKVQFF
TGCGCCAGCAGCACCTTACCCGACCCCAAGGTGCAGTTCTTC
>.|.|TRBJ2-1|TRBV9
CASSVFGRGLSYNEQFF
TGTGCCAGCAGCGTCTTCGGGCGGGGGCTCTCCTACAATGAGCAGTTCTTC